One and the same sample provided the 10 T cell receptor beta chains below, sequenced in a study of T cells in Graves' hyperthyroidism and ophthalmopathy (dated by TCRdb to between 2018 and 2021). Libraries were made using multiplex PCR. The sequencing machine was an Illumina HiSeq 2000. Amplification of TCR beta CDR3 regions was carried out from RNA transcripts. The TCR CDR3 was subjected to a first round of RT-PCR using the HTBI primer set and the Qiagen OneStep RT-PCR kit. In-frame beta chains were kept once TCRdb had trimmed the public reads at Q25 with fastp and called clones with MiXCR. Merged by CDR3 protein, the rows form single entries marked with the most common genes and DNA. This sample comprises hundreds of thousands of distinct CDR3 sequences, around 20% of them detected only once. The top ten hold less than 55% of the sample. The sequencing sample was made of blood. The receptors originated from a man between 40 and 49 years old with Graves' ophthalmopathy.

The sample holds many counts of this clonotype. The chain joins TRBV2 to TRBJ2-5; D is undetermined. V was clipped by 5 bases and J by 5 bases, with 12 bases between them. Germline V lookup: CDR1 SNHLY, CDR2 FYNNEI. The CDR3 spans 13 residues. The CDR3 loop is CASSPDVFETQYF. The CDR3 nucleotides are TGTGCCAGCAGTCCCGACGTTTTCGAGACCCAGTACTTC. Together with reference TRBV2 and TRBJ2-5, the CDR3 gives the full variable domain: EPEVTQTPSHQVTQMGQEVILRCVPISNHLYFYWYRQILGQKVEFLVSFYNNEISEKSEIFDDQFSVERPDGSNFTLKIRSTKLEDSAMYFCASSPDVFETQYFGPGTRLLVL.

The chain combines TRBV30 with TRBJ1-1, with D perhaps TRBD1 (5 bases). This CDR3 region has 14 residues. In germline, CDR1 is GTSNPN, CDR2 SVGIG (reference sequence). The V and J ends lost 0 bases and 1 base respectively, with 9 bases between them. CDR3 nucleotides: TGTGCCTGGAGTGTAGTGGGACCGAACACTGAAGCTTTCTTT. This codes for CAWSVVGPNTEAFF.

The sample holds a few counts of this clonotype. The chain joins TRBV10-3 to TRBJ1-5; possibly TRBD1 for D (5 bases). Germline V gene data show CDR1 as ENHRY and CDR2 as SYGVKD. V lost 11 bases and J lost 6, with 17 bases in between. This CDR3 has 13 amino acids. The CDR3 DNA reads TGTGCCTCGGGGGATGAAGGTAGTCAGCCCCAGCATTTT. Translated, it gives CASGDEGSQPQHF.

The CDR3 region is CSASSQVNYEQFF. In DNA form, the CDR3 reads TGCAGTGCCTCCTCACAGGTAAACTACGAGCAGTTCTTC. The chain has TRBV20-1 and TRBJ2-7; a weak D match, TRBD1 (5 bases). The tail of the sequence fits TRBJ2-1 better, so the J call may be wrong. Germline CDR1 reads DFQATT; CDR2 reads SNEGSKA (reference sequence). This CDR3 is 13 amino acids long.

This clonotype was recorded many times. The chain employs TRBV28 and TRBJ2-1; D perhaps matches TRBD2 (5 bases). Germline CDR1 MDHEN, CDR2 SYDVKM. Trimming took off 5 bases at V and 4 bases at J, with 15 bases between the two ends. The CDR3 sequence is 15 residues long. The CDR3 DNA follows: TGTGCCAGCAGTCCCCTAGGGAGTCGTTACAATGAGCAGTTCTTC. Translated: CASSPLGSRYNEQFF. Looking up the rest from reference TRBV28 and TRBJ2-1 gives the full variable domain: DVKVTQSSRYLVKRTGEKVFLECVQDMDHENMFWYRQDPGLGLRLIYFSYDVKMKEKGDIPEGYSVSREKKERFSLILESASTNQTSMYLCASSPLGSRYNEQFFGPGTRLTVL.

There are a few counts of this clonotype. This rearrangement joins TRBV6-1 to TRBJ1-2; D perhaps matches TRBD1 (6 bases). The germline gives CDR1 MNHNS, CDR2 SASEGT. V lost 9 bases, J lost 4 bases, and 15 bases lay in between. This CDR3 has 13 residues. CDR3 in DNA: TGTGCCAGTACTACCAGGGGAAGCTATGGCTACACCTTC. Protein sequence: CASTTRGSYGYTF.

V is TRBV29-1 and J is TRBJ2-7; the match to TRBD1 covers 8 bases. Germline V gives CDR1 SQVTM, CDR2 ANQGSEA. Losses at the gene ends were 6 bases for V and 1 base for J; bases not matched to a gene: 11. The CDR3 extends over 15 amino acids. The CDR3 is CSVAHFTGGSYEQYF. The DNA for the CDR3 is TGCAGCGTCGCCCACTTTACAGGGGGTTCCTACGAGCAGTACTTC.

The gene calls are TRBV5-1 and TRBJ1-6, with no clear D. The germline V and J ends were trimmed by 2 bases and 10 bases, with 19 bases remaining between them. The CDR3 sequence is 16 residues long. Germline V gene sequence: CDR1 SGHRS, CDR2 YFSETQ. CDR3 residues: CASSLRQPREGSPLHF. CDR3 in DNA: TGCGCCAGCAGCTTACGGCAGCCGCGCGAAGGCTCACCCCTCCACTTT.

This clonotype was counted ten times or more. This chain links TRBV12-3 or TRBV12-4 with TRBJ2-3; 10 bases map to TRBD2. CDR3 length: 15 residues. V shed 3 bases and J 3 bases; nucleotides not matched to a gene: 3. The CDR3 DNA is TGTGCCAGCAGTTTTAGCGGGGGGCTGACAGATACGCAGTATTTT. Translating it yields CASSFSGGLTDTQYF.

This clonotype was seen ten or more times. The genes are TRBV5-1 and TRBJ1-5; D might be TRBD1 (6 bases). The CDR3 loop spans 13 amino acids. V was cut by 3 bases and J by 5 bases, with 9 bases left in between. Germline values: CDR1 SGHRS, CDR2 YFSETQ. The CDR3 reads CASSWDKDQPQHF. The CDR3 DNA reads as TGCGCCAGCAGCTGGGACAAGGATCAGCCCCAGCATTTT.